Sequencing of this T cell receptor beta chain was carried out in a study of prognosis after radiotherapy for stage I lung cancer (dated by TCRdb to the early 2020s). Background for the entire study: Between early 2018 and January 2019, nineteen stage I NSCLC patients were enrolled in Nanjing, China. All patients were regarded as medically inoperable, because of comorbidities in 12 patients and refusal of surgery in roughly 7 patients. Peripheral blood TCR beta repertoires were profiled in stage I NSCLC patients before and after stereotactic body radiotherapy, and the repertoires were related to distant failure. Enrolled patients comprised about 14 with newly diagnosed primary stage I lung tumors and four to six with oligometastatic NSCLC after surgical resection of the primary tumor. SBRT was given in 3 to 5 fractions with a biologically effective dose of at least 100 Gy, using image-guided IMRT or VMAT. About 20% of the 19 patients developed distant metastases after SBRT, at a median of approximately 7 months; the other 15 showed no significant progression. The study sequenced about 40 blood samples from roughly 20 patients, one before and one after SBRT per patient. Concurrent therapy was not administered to any patient alongside SBRT. Squamous cell carcinoma histology was identified in more than five patients, and adenocarcinoma histology was identified in fewer than 15 patients. The cohort was made up of under 15 men and more than five women, with a median age of around 68 years and an age range of 53 to 84 years. Overall study results and their limits: Post-SBRT Shannon entropy and its change from baseline were lower in patients who developed distant metastases; baseline Shannon entropy was not associated with metastases. TRBV and TRBJ usage frequencies reportedly differed by metastasis status, in two V genes at baseline and in nine V and two J genes after SBRT. Whether the expanded TCR clones were tumor-specific was not determined. Limitations of the study included a small cohort and short follow-up, and the study findings need independent validation. After SBRT, the count of unique TCR clones dropped from a median of roughly 9,300 beforehand to about 7,200 afterward (Wilcoxon paired P=0.011). All reported P values were unadjusted for multiple comparisons.

The germline V gene specifies MDHEN as CDR1 and SYDVKM as CDR2. Taken from cysteine to phenylalanine, the CDR3 has 17 residues. This entry keeps only the CDR3 DNA: 51 bases, framed from base 1. No patient had a history of other malignancies or prior chemotherapy or radiotherapy, and all had node-negative disease on CT and PET/CT. At each of two time points, 5.5 to 7 milliliters of peripheral venous blood were collected in EDTA tubes. Ficoll-Paque Plus density-gradient centrifugation was used to isolate PBMCs. Right after collection, samples were placed at -80 degrees C and kept there until analysis. Notes on this clonotype: Its recognized antigen is unknown. A junction boundary mismatches the germline segment, possibly from a read error.

Two rounds of multiplex PCR on genomic DNA were used to amplify the TCR beta CDR3 region. The first PCR round used primers specific to each TRBV and TRBJ gene, with sequences filed in Chinese patent CN105087789A. Universal primers were used in the second round of PCR. The Roche High Pure PCR Template Preparation Kit was used to extract genomic DNA from frozen PBMCs. Paired-end sequencing with 151 bp reads was performed on the libraries using an Illumina HiSeq 3000. From the authors' description of their analysis: Raw reads lacking the multiplex PCR primer sequences were removed with CutAdapt. PEAR was used to merge high-quality paired reads into contigs. MiXCR assigned TRB V, D and J gene segments to each contig by aligning to reference sequences. CDR3 sequences were clustered by base quality and sequence similarity to remove sequencing errors. Diversity was calculated as Shannon entropy divided by the natural log of the number of productive TCR sequences. Clonality was defined as one minus Shannon entropy divided by the natural log of the number of unique clonotypes. Using the Youden index from ROC curves, the researchers picked the repertoire-metric cut-offs for progression-free survival, and all analyses were carried out in R 3.5.3. The public reads were quality trimmed at Q25 with fastp and then assembled into clones with MiXCR by TCRdb, keeping productive beta chains. Each CDR3 protein appears once, grouped with its most common genes and DNA. Clone size and V and J calls follow TCRdb, not the original study. The sample table lists 20,000 to 25,000 distinct CDR3 sequences, 35% to 50% of them with a count of one. The ten largest make up roughly three fifths of the sample.

The sequencing here drew on PBMCs, taken before or after stereotactic body radiation therapy (not recorded which). The receptor was derived from a donor over 45 with non-small cell lung cancer. Rearrangement joined TRBV28 to TRBJ1-2, and TRBD1 aligns with 7 junction nucleotides. Read as DNA, the sequence is TGTGCCAGCAGCAAAAATTCCTGGACAGGTGTTAACTATGTCTACACCTTC. Its protein product is CASSKNSWTGVNYVYTF.